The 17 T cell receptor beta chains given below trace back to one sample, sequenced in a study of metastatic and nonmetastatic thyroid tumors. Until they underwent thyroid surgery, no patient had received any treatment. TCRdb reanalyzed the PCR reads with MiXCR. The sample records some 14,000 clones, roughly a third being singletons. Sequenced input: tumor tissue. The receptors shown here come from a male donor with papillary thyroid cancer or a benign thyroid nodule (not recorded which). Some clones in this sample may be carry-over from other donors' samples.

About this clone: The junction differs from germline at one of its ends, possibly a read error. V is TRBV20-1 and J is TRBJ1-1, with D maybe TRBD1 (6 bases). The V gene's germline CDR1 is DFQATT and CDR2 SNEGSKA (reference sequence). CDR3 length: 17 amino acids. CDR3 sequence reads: CRARDHGGRKGNTEAFF. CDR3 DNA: TGCAGGGCTAGAGATCACGGGGGGCGTAAGGGGAACACTGAAGCTTTCTTT.

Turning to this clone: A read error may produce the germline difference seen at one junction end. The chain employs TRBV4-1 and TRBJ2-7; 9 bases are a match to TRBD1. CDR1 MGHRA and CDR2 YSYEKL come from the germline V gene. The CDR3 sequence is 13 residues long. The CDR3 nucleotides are TGCGCCATCAGCTGGGGACAGGGCTACGAGCAATACTTC. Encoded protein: CAISWGQGYEQYF.

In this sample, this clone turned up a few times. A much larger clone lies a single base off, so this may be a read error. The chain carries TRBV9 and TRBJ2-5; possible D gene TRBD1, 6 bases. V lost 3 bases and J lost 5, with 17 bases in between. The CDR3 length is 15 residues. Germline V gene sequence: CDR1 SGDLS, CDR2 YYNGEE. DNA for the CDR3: TGTGCCAGCAGCGATGGGGGACATGGGCTTGAGACCCAGTACTTC. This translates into CASSDGGHGLETQYF.

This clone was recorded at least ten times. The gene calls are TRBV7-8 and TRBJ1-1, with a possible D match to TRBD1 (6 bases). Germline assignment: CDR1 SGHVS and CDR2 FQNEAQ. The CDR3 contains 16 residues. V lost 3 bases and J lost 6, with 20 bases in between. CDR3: CASSFLDYRDIAEAFF. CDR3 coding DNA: TGTGCCAGCAGCTTCCTTGATTACAGGGATATTGCTGAAGCTTTCTTT.

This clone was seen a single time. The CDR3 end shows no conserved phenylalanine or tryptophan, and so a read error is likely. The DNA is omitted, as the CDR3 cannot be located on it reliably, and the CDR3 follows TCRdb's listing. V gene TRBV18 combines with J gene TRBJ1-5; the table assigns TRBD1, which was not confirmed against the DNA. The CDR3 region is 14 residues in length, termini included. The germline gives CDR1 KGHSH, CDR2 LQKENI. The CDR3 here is CASSMGGQNQPQHP.

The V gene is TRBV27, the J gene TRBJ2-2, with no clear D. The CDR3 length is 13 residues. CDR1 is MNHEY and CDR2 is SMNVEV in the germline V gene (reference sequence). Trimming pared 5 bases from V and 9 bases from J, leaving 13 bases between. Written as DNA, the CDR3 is TGTGCCAGCAGTATTGGGTGGTTCTGGGAGCTGTTTTTT. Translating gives CASSIGWFWELFF.

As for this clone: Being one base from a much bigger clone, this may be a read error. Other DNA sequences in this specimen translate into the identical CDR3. The CDR3 region has the DNA TGTGCCAGCAGCCCTGTGTACAGGTCGGCTAGCACAGATACGCAGTATTTT. Residues: CASSPVYRSASTDTQYF. The chain links TRBV7-6 to TRBJ2-3; D perhaps matches TRBD1 (5 bases). This CDR3 has 17 residues. Germline CDR1 SGHVS, CDR2 FNYEAQ. V was clipped by 5 bases and J by 0 bases, with 18 bases between them.

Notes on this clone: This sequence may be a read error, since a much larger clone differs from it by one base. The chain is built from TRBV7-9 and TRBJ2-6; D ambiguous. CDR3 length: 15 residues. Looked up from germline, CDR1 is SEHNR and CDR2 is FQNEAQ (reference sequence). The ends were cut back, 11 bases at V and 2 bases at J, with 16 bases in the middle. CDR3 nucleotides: TGTGCCCTCACCACTCAGACACCTGGGGCCAACGTCCTGACTTTC. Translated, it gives CALTTQTPGANVLTF.

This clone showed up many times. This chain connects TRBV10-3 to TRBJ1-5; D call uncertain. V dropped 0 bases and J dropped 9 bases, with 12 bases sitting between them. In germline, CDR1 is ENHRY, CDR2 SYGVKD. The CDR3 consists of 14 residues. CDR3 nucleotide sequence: TGTGCCATCAGTGAGTCGACGGACCTTAGGCCCCAGCATTTT. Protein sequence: CAISESTDLRPQHF.

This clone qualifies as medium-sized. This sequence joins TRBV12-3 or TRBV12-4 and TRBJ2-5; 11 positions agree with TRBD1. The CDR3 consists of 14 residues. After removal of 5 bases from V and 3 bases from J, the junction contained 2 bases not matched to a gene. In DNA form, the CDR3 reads TGTGCCAGCAGTGGGGACAGGGGGGAAGAGACCCAGTACTTC. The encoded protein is CASSGDRGEETQYF.

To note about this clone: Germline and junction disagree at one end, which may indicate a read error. The CDR3 region is CASSLVLDSSHEGNTQYF. In nucleotides, the CDR3 is TGTGCCAGCAGTTTAGTTTTGGACAGCTCCCATGAGGGAAACACTCAGTACTTC. The J gene is TRBJ2-4, the V gene TRBV12-3 or TRBV12-4, with D possibly TRBD1 on 6 matching bases. CDR3 length equals 18 residues.

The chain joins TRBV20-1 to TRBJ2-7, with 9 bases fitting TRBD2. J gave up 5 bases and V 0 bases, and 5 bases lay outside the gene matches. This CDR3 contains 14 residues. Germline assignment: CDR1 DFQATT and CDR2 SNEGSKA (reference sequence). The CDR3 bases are TGCAGTGCTAGAGATGTAGCGGGAGAAGACGAGCAGTACTTC. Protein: CSARDVAGEDEQYF.

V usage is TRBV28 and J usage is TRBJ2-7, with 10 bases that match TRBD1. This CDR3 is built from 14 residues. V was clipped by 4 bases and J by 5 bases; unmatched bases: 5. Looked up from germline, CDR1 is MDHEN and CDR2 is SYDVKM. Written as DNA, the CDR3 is TGTGCCAGCAGTTCCGGGACAGGGGACCACGAGCAGTACTTC. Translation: CASSSGTGDHEQYF.

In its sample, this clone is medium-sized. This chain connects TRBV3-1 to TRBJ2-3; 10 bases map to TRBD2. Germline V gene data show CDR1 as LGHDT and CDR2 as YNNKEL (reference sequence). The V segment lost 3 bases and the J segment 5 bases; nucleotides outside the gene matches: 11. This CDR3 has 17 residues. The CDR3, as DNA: TGTGCCAGCAGCCACCGCAGCGGGAGGGCCTACGGAGATACGCAGTATTTT. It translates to CASSHRSGRAYGDTQYF.

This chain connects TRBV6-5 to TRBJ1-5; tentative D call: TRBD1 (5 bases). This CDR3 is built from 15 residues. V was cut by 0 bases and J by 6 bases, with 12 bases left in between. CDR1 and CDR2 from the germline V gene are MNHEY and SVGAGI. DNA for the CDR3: TGTGCCAGCAGTTACTCATCGCTGGGGGGTCAGCCCCAGCATTTT. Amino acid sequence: CASSYSSLGGQPQHF.

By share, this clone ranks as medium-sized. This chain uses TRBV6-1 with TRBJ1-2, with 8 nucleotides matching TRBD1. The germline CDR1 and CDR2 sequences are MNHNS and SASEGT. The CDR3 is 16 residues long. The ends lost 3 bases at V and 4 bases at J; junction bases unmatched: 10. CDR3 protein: CASSESTGGPFYGYTF. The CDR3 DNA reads TGTGCCAGCAGTGAGAGCACAGGGGGACCTTTCTATGGCTACACCTTC.

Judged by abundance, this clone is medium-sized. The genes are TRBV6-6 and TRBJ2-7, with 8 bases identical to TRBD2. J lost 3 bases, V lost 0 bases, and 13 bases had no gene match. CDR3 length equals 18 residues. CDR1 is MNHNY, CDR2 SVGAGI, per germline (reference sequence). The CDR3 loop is CASSYSRSFREGRYEQYF. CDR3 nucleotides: TGTGCCAGCAGTTACTCGAGATCATTTCGGGAGGGACGCTACGAGCAGTACTTC.